This T cell receptor beta chain was recovered during a study of regulatory T cells in long-lasting Graves disease. As for the study in general: For under 3 months, newly diagnosed Graves' patients had been taking antithyroid drugs. Study conclusions and caveats: Relative to newly diagnosed Graves' patients, persistent ones had lower TCR diversity.

This clonotype was seen ten or more times. Antigen: not known. V shed 4 bases and J 7 bases; nucleotides not matched to a gene: 5. The CDR3 runs 15 residues. Germline V gives CDR1 SEHNR, CDR2 FQNEAQ (reference sequence). Arm-PCR of CDR3 regions and iRepertoire HTBI primers were used to build TCR beta libraries. TCRdb reprocessed the multiplex PCR reads via MiXCR and lists one record per CDR3 protein. The sample holds roughly 500,000 distinct CDR3 sequences, around 15% seen once. The time point here: newly diagnosed GD, antithyroid drugs for less than 3 months. Following extraction of RNA from PBMCs, that RNA was used to make the TCR library. Separately, the same data were catalogued under a study of T cells in Graves' hyperthyroidism and ophthalmopathy. This second study says: Over 18 months, lack of ophthalmopathy progression marked Graves' hyperthyroidism as stable.

V usage is TRBV7-9 and J usage is TRBJ2-3; 13 bases match TRBD2. The source of this sequence is a woman in her forties or fifties with Graves disease. The sequencing here drew on peripheral blood mononuclear cells (PBMCs), taken at new diagnosis, from a patient treated with antithyroid drugs. CDR3: CASSWTSGSINTQYF. Here the CDR3 DNA reads TGTGCCAGCAGCTGGACTAGCGGGAGTATTAATACGCAGTATTTT. Complete variable domain (other parts from reference TRBV7-9 and TRBJ2-3): DTGVSQNPRHKITKRGQNVTFRCDPISEHNRLYWYRQTLGQGPEFLTYFQNEAQLEKSRLLSDRFSAERPKGSFSTLEIQRTEQGDSAMYLCASSWTSGSINTQYFGPGTRLTVL.